These 30 T cell receptor beta chains were all obtained from the same sample, sequenced in a study of OX40 agonist ivuxolimab in advanced cancers. Libraries were prepared by immunoSEQ multiplex PCR; TCRdb keeps only in-frame clonotypes and omits some of them. The sample holds tens of thousands of clones, roughly 92% seen once. This sample comprised CD4+ or CD8+ T cells sorted from blood, obtained in a trial of the OX40 agonist ivuxolimab. These receptors were obtained from an adult with an advanced solid tumor such as melanoma, head and neck, liver or kidney cancer.

The chain links TRBV7-9 to TRBJ2-1, with D possibly matching TRBD2 (6 bases). V was trimmed by 4 bases and J by 4 bases, leaving 14 bases between them. Germline assignment: CDR1 SEHNR and CDR2 FQNEAQ (reference sequence). The CDR3 length is 15 residues. Here the CDR3 DNA reads TGTGCCAGCAGCTCCCAGGCGGGACGGTACAATGAGCAGTTCTTC. Its translation is CASSSQAGRYNEQFF.

This chain connects TRBV5-1 to TRBJ2-5; D unresolved. Germline assignment: CDR1 SGHRS and CDR2 YFSETQ. The V gene lost 5 bases and the J gene lost 5 bases, with 10 bases spanning the gap. The CDR3 contains 12 residues. Here the CDR3 reads CASRVESETQYF. The CDR3 DNA is TGCGCCAGCAGGGTCGAGTCGGAGACCCAGTACTTC.

This sequence joins TRBV5-8 and TRBJ1-2; D may be TRBD1 (6 bases). Trimming took 3 bases from V and 4 from J, leaving 16 bases between them. Germline V gene sequence: CDR1 SGHTS, CDR2 YDEGEE. The CDR3 sequence is 15 residues long. The CDR3 bases are TGTGCCAGCAGCTCCCTCCGGGGGCGGGTCTATGGCTACACCTTC. Translated: CASSSLRGRVYGYTF.

This clone was seen just once. This chain joins TRBV6-1 and TRBJ2-7; tentative D call: TRBD2 (6 bases). Trimming took off 7 bases at V and 7 bases at J, with 17 bases between the two ends. The CDR3 has 13 residues. Looked up from germline, CDR1 is MNHNS and CDR2 is SASEGT. The CDR3, as DNA: TGTGCCAGCATCCGGGAGTTAGGTGGTGAGCAGTACTTC. Its translation is CASIRELGGEQYF.

The rearrangement links TRBV6-5 to TRBJ2-3, with D tentatively TRBD1 (5 bases). V was shortened by 1 base and J by 2 bases, with 10 bases between the two germline ends. From germline, CDR1 is MNHEY and CDR2 SVGAGI. The CDR3 is 15 residues long. CDR3: CASSYFQGPTDTQYF. DNA for the CDR3: TGTGCCAGCAGTTACTTTCAGGGTCCCACAGATACGCAGTATTTT.

V usage is TRBV10-3 and J usage is TRBJ1-2; D perhaps matches TRBD1 (6 bases). V dropped 2 bases and J dropped 1 base, with 17 bases sitting between them. Germline loops: CDR1 ENHRY, CDR2 SYGVKD. The CDR3 runs 17 residues. The CDR3: CAISEREGGVGNYGYTF. Written as DNA, the CDR3 is TGTGCCATCAGTGAGCGGGAAGGGGGAGTCGGTAACTATGGCTACACCTTC.

The chain combines TRBV28 with TRBJ1-4, with a possible D match to TRBD1 (5 bases). Germline V gene sequence: CDR1 MDHEN, CDR2 SYDVKM. The CDR3 spans 13 residues. V was cut by 1 base and J by 8 bases, with 8 bases left in between. The CDR3 protein is CASSLSGWEKLFF. In DNA form, the CDR3 reads TGTGCCAGCAGTTTATCAGGGTGGGAAAAACTGTTTTTT.

This rearrangement joins TRBV5-4 to TRBJ2-3; TRBD2 aligns across 11 bases. Per germline, CDR1 SGHNT and CDR2 YYREEE (reference sequence). The CDR3 spans 16 residues. V shed 4 bases and J 0 bases; nucleotides not matched to a gene: 4. This CDR3 is CASSGTSGTSTDTQYF. In DNA form, the CDR3 reads TGTGCCAGCAGCGGGACTAGCGGAACTAGCACAGATACGCAGTATTTT. The full variable domain, in which reference TRBV5-4 and TRBJ2-3 provide the parts outside the CDR3, is ETGVTQSPTHLIKTRGQQVTLRCSSQSGHNTVSWYQQALGQGPQFIFQYYREEENGRGNFPPRFSGLQFPNYSSELNVNALELDDSALYLCASSGTSGTSTDTQYFGPGTRLTVL.

The chain links TRBV18 to TRBJ2-7, with D unresolved. V was trimmed by 0 bases and J by 5 bases, leaving 14 bases between them. CDR1 is KGHSH, CDR2 LQKENI, per germline. The CDR3 sequence is 15 residues long. The CDR3 DNA sequence: TGTGCCAGCTCACCACCGGGGTCAACCAGGAACGAGCAGTACTTC. Translation gives CASSPPGSTRNEQYF.

The chain carries TRBV6-1 and TRBJ2-7; 9 bases agree with TRBD1. With V trimmed by 10 bases and J by 3 bases, 7 bases remained unmatched. Germline loops: CDR1 MNHNS, CDR2 SASEGT. The CDR3 extends over 13 amino acids. The CDR3 is CAIQRGQGYEQYF. The CDR3 DNA follows: TGTGCCATCCAAAGGGGACAGGGCTACGAGCAGTACTTC.

The sample holds one count of this clone. The chain combines TRBV6-6 with TRBJ2-5; D unresolved. The J call may be incorrect, as the DNA end agrees better with TRBJ2-7. Germline CDR1 MNHNY, CDR2 SVGAGI (reference sequence). There are 13 residues in the CDR3. The DNA of the CDR3 is TGTGCCAGCACCAGCAGACGCTCCTACGAGCAGTACTTC. Translated, it gives CASTSRRSYEQYF.

This chain uses TRBV5-5 with TRBJ1-1; tentative D call: TRBD1 (5 bases). Trimming left V 5 bases short and J 5 bases short, with 16 bases between. The CDR3 is made up of 14 amino acids. The germline V gene has CDR1 SGHKS and CDR2 YYEKEE (reference sequence). The CDR3 DNA reads TGTGCCAGCAGTACCGGGGCCGAGGATACTGAAGCTTTCTTT. As protein: CASSTGAEDTEAFF.

The chain couples TRBV4-1 to TRBJ1-5, with D unclear. The germline gives CDR1 MGHRA, CDR2 YSYEKL. This CDR3 is built from 14 residues. Between the trimmed V and J ends, which lost 1 base and 3 bases, there was a span of 7 bases. The DNA of the CDR3 is TGCGCCAGCAGCCAAGGACGGATCAATCAGCCCCAGCATTTT. This encodes CASSQGRINQPQHF.

V is TRBV6-5 and J is TRBJ2-2; no reliable D call. Germline lookup yields CDR1 MNHEY and CDR2 SVGAGI. This CDR3 contains 11 residues. V was clipped by 2 bases and J by 13 bases, with 8 bases between them. CDR3 amino acids: CASSYGIGLFF. CDR3 nucleotides: TGTGCCAGCAGTTACGGGATCGGGCTGTTTTTT.

V and J are TRBV29-1 and TRBJ2-5, with a weak D call TRBD1 (6 bases). The V end lost 1 base, the J end lost 5 bases, and 11 bases lay between the germline ends. The CDR3 contains 13 residues. Germline loops: CDR1 SQVTM, CDR2 ANQGSEA. The chain's CDR3 is CSVEGQDGETQYF. The CDR3 region has the DNA TGCAGCGTTGAAGGACAGGACGGGGAGACCCAGTACTTC.

The V call is TRBV7-9, the J call TRBJ2-7; D is unresolved. V lost 1 base and J lost 1, with 2 bases in between. The CDR3 length is 12 residues. Germline CDR1 and CDR2: SEHNR and FQNEAQ (reference sequence). Written as DNA, the CDR3 is TGTGCCAGCAGCTTAGGTTCCTACGAGCAGTACTTC. Its translation is CASSLGSYEQYF.

The genes are TRBV5-1 and TRBJ2-5; 11 bases are a match to TRBD2. The CDR3 spans 14 residues. Trimming at V came to 5 bases and at J to 3 bases, leaving 3 bases not matched to a gene. Germline-derived CDR1 and CDR2 are SGHRS and YFSETQ. As DNA, the CDR3 is TGCGCCAGCAGTGTTAGCGGGGGGGAAGAGACCCAGTACTTC. Amino acids: CASSVSGGEETQYF.

This chain joins TRBV29-1 and TRBJ2-5; D is possibly TRBD2 (5 bases). The ends were cut back, 3 bases at V and 1 base at J, with 9 bases in the middle. This CDR3 has 13 amino acids. Germline-derived CDR1 and CDR2 are SQVTM and ANQGSEA. The CDR3 here is CSVDPGVQETQYF. CDR3 coding DNA: TGCAGCGTTGACCCCGGGGTCCAAGAGACCCAGTACTTC.

CDR3 sequence reads: CASSPPGQGSYEQYF. CDR3 in DNA: TGTGCCAGCAGCCCACCGGGACAGGGCTCCTACGAGCAGTACTTC. The chain recombines TRBV28 with TRBJ2-7; 9 bases line up with TRBD1. CDR3 length equals 15 residues. V gave up 6 bases and J gave up 0 bases; unmatched junction bases: 6. In germline, CDR1 is MDHEN, CDR2 SYDVKM.

The chain links TRBV10-2 to TRBJ2-2; 7 bases align to TRBD2. Germline V gene sequence: CDR1 WSHSY, CDR2 SAAADI. The CDR3 is 15 residues long. J was trimmed by 5 bases and V by 8 bases; bases with no gene match: 11. The DNA for the CDR3 is TGCGCCAGCGCCGAGGGAGGGCTGTGGACCGGGGAGCTGTTTTTT. The encoded protein is CASAEGGLWTGELFF.

The V call is TRBV29-1, the J call TRBJ2-3; 9 bases line up with TRBD1. Germline CDR1 is SQVTM and CDR2 is ANQGSEA. J lost 6 bases, V lost 5 bases, and 6 bases had no gene match. The CDR3 loop spans 13 amino acids. In DNA form, the CDR3 reads TGCAGCGTTCGGACAGGGGCAAGGGATACGCAGTATTTT. This gives the protein CSVRTGARDTQYF.

The chain joins TRBV11-2 to TRBJ2-1; 9 bases align to TRBD2. There are 16 residues in the CDR3. Germline CDR1 is SGHAT and CDR2 is FQNNGV. V trimming: 5 bases; J trimming: 4 bases; junction bases outside the gene matches: 9. CDR3 in DNA: TGTGCCAGCAGCCGCCTGGTCAGCGGGAGGTACAATGAGCAGTTCTTC. The encoded protein is CASSRLVSGRYNEQFF.

The gene calls are TRBV15 and TRBJ1-1, with D hard to call. Germline V gives CDR1 LNHNV, CDR2 YYDKDF (reference sequence). The germline V and J ends were trimmed by 3 bases and 0 bases, with 5 bases remaining between them. The CDR3 extends over 13 amino acids. CDR3 residues: CATSRGMNTEAFF. CDR3 sequence (DNA): TGTGCCACCAGCAGGGGAATGAACACTGAAGCTTTCTTT.

The chain is built from TRBV4-2 and TRBJ1-2; 8 bases map to TRBD1. V lost 3 bases, J lost 2 bases, and 8 bases stayed unmatched. The V gene's germline CDR1 is LGHNA and CDR2 YNFKEQ. CDR3 length: 16 residues. The DNA for the CDR3 is TGTGCCAGCAGCCAGGCCAGGACAGGGTCCAACTATGGCTACACCTTC. The encoded protein is CASSQARTGSNYGYTF.

This chain connects TRBV5-4 to TRBJ1-1, with D uncertain. Looked up from germline, CDR1 is SGHNT and CDR2 is YYREEE (reference sequence). The CDR3 spans 17 residues. V was cut by 4 bases and J by 1 base, with 20 bases left in between. CDR3 nucleotides: TGTGCCAGCAGCCAAGGAGGCGGGGATCATACGAACACTGAAGCTTTCTTT. It specifies CASSQGGGDHTNTEAFF.

The chain employs TRBV5-1 and TRBJ1-1, with TRBD1 matching 7 bases. The CDR3 loop spans 17 amino acids. Germline CDR1 reads SGHRS; CDR2 reads YFSETQ. The V and J ends lost 0 bases and 0 bases, in that order; junction bases with no gene match: 8. CDR3 amino acids: CASSLDPSGTVNTEAFF. CDR3 coding DNA: TGCGCCAGCAGCTTGGACCCATCCGGGACAGTGAACACTGAAGCTTTCTTT.

The chain links TRBV7-2 to TRBJ1-6, with D possibly TRBD1 on 6 matching bases. The CDR3 is 15 residues long. Trimming left V 2 bases short and J 9 bases short, with 14 bases between. Germline V gene sequence: CDR1 SGHTA, CDR2 FQGNSA. CDR3 DNA sequence: TGTGCCAGCAGCTTAACCGGGACAACAGGTTCACCCCTCCACTTT. Encoded protein: CASSLTGTTGSPLHF.

The rearrangement uses TRBV6-7 and TRBJ2-7, with D perhaps matching TRBD2 (5 bases). TRBV6-7 belongs to the ORF category, with a function that is uncertain. Between the trimmed V and J ends, which lost 2 bases and 0 bases, there was a span of 11 bases. This CDR3 has 15 amino acids. DNA for the CDR3: TGTGCCAGCAGTTACCCTAGCCTAAACTCCTACGAGCAGTACTTC. This gives the protein CASSYPSLNSYEQYF.

This clone was counted once. The chain joins TRBV7-2 to TRBJ1-1; D call uncertain. The germline gives CDR1 SGHTA, CDR2 FQGNSA. The length of the CDR3 is 13 residues. Trimming stripped 1 base from V and 1 base from J, with 4 bases between. The CDR3 DNA follows: TGTGCCAGCAGCTTAGGGCGGAACACTGAAGCTTTCTTT. The encoded protein is CASSLGRNTEAFF. Using reference TRBV7-2 and TRBJ1-1 for the parts outside the CDR3, the full variable domain is GAGVSQSPSNKVTEKGKDVELRCDPISGHTALYWYRQSLGQGLEFLIYFQGNSAPDKSGLPSDRFSAERTGGSVSTLTIQRTQQEDSAVYLCASSLGRNTEAFFGQGTRLTVV.

The chain couples TRBV6-1 to TRBJ1-1; D gene uncertain. Germline CDR1 and CDR2: MNHNS and SASEGT. This CDR3 is 10 amino acids long. Trimming cost V 10 bases and J 8 bases, with 11 bases left between them. The CDR3 loop reads CANHPFEAFF. CDR3 coding DNA: TGTGCCAACCACCCATTCGAAGCTTTCTTT.